The entry that follows covers one T cell receptor beta chain sequence. Its antigen is not known. This CDR3 region has 12 residues. Germline CDR1 reads MDHEN; CDR2 reads SYDVKM. V was shortened by 10 bases and J by 8 bases, with 18 bases between the two germline ends. TCRdb redid the calling of the 5' RACE reads with MiXCR, one entry per CDR3 protein. The data hold just over 500,000 distinct CDR3 sequences, with roughly 21% observed a single time. This entry belongs to a study of identical twins. The study, taken as a whole, reports: Low generation probability was overrepresented in out-of-frame alpha sequences shared by twins.

The sample was also linked to a second study, of T cells expressing NK-cell markers. That work contributes: With an anti-gamma-delta TCR antibody, sorting in several experiments was kept to alpha-beta TCR T cells. Of the CD8+ T cell pool in roughly six donors, roughly 1.0-7.5% was accounted for by dominant NKG2C+ clonotypes.

V gene TRBV28 combines with J gene TRBJ2-7, with D perhaps TRBD1 (5 bases). This TCR was sampled from a woman aged 18-30 years in good health. Sequencing was done on a sample of CD4+ T cells sorted from blood. CDR3 DNA: TGTGCCACCAAACTTACAGGCTATCAGCAGTACTTC. Its translation: CATKLTGYQQYF. Using reference TRBV28 and TRBJ2-7 for the parts outside the CDR3, the full variable domain is DVKVTQSSRYLVKRTGEKVFLECVQDMDHENMFWYRQDPGLGLRLIYFSYDVKMKEKGDIPEGYSVSREKKERFSLILESASTNQTSMYLCATKLTGYQQYFGPGTRLTVT.